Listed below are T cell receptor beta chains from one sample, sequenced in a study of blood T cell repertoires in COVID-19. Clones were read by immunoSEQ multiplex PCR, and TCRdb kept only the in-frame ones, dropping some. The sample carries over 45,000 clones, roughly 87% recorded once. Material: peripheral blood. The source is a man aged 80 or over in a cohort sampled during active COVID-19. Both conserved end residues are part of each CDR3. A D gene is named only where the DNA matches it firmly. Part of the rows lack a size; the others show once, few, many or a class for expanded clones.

CDR3: CASSQEVVSGGTFSTDTQYF
DNA: TGCGCCAGCAGCCAAGAAGTCGTTAGCGGGGGGACATTTAGCACAGATACGCAGTATTTT
V: TRBV4-1
size: -
J: TRBJ2-3
D: TRBD2

CDR3: CASTRVRAGETQYF
DNA: TGTGCCAGCACCAGGGTCCGGGCCGGCGAGACCCAGTACTTC
V: TRBV5-6
size: -
J: TRBJ2-5
D: -

CDR3: CASSFEGDRNQPQHF
DNA: TGTGCCAGTAGTTTTGAAGGGGATCGCAATCAGCCCCAGCATTTT
V: TRBV19
size: -
J: TRBJ1-5
D: -

CDR3: CAADRGTGTEAFF
DNA: TGTGCCGCGGACAGGGGAACGGGAACTGAAGCTTTCTTT
V: TRBV19
size: -
J: TRBJ1-1
D: TRBD1

CDR3: CASSPYTDTQYF
DNA: TGTGCCAGCAGCCCGTACACAGATACGCAGTATTTT
V: TRBV7-8
size: -
J: TRBJ2-3
D: -

CDR3: CASSLAGRINEKLFF
DNA: TGTGCCAGCAGCTTAGCGGGGCGGATTAATGAAAAACTGTTTTTT
V: TRBV7-9
size: -
J: TRBJ1-4
D: -

CDR3: CASSVGTSGGIQETQYF
DNA: TGTGCCAGCAGCGTCGGAACTAGCGGGGGTATTCAAGAGACCCAGTACTTC
V: TRBV11-2
size: -
J: TRBJ2-5
D: TRBD2

CDR3: CASSPGSLLQPQHF
DNA: TGTGCCAGCTCACCCGGGTCATTGCTACAGCCCCAGCATTTT
V: TRBV18
size: -
J: TRBJ1-5
D: -

CDR3: CATSDSRLRNEQFF
DNA: TGTGCCACCAGTGATTCCAGACTGCGCAATGAGCAGTTCTTC
V: TRBV24-1
size: -
J: TRBJ2-1
D: -

CDR3: CASSLASGGPYEQYF
DNA: TGTGCCAGCAGCTTGGCGTCGGGAGGACCTTACGAGCAGTACTTC
V: TRBV5-4
size: once
J: TRBJ2-7
D: TRBD2

CDR3: CASQTTNTGELFF
DNA: TGTGCCAGCCAGACTACGAACACCGGGGAGCTGTTTTTT
V: TRBV7-2
size: -
J: TRBJ2-2
D: -

CDR3: CASSLLAGGNEQYF
DNA: TGTGCCAGCAGCTTACTCGCGGGGGGGAACGAGCAGTACTTC
V: TRBV7-3
size: -
J: TRBJ2-7
D: TRBD2

CDR3: CASSREGTDYGYTF
DNA: TGCGCCAGCAGCCGGGAGGGGACTGACTATGGCTACACCTTC
V: TRBV5-1
size: -
J: TRBJ1-2
D: -

CDR3: CASSPGAGQAYEQYF
DNA: TGTGCCAGCAGCCCAGGAGCCGGACAAGCCTACGAGCAGTACTTC
V: TRBV3-1/TRBV3-2
size: -
J: TRBJ2-7
D: -

CDR3: CASSVEGQGDSPLHF
DNA: TGCGCCAGCAGCGTAGAGGGACAGGGAGACTCACCCCTCCACTTT
V: TRBV5-1
size: -
J: TRBJ1-6
D: TRBD1

CDR3: CASSFDSGSASTDTQYF
DNA: TGTGCCAGCAGCTTCGATAGCGGGAGTGCTAGCACAGATACGCAGTATTTT
V: TRBV7-8
size: -
J: TRBJ2-3
D: TRBD2